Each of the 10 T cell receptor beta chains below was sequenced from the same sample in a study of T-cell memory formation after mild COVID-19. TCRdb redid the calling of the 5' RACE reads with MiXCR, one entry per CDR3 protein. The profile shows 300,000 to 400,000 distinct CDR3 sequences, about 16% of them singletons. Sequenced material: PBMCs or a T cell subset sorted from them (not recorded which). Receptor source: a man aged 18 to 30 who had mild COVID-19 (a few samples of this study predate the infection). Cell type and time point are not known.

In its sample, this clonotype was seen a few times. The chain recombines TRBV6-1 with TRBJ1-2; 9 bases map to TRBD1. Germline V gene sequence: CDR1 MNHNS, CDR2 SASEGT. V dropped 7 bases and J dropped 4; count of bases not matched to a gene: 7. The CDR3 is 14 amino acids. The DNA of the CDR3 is TGTGCCAGCAACCCTACAGGGGGCGGCTATGGCTACACCTTC. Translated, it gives CASNPTGGGYGYTF.

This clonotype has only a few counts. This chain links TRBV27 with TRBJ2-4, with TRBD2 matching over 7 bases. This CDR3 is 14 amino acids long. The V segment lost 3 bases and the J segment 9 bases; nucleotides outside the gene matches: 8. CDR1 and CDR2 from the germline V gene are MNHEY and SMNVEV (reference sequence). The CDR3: CASSFWGGGGIQYF. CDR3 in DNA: TGTGCCAGCAGTTTTTGGGGCGGGGGAGGCATTCAGTACTTC.

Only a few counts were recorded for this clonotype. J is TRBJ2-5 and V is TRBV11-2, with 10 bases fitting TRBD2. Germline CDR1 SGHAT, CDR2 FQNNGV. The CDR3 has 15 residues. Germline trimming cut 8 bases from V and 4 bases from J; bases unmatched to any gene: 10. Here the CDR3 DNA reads TGTGCCAGCGGGCTAGCGGGGGTGGTGGGAGAGACCCAGTACTTC. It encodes CASGLAGVVGETQYF.

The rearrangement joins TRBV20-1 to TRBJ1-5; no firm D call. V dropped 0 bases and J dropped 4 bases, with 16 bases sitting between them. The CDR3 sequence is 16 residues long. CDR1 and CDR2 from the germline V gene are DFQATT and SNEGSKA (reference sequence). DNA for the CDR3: TGCAGTGCTAGAGATCGTTGGGGAGGAAGGAATCAGCCCCAGCATTTT. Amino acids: CSARDRWGGRNQPQHF.

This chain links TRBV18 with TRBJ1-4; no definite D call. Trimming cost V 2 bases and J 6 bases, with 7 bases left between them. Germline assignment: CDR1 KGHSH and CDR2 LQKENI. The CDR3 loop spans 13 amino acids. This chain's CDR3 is CASSPKPDEKLFF. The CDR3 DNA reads TGTGCCAGCTCACCAAAACCGGATGAAAAACTGTTTTTT. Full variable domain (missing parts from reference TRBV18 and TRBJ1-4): NAGVMQNPRHLVRRRGQEARLRCSPMKGHSHVYWYRQLPEEGLKFMVYLQKENIIDESGMPKERFSAEFPKEGPSILRIQQVVRGDSAAYFCASSPKPDEKLFFGSGTQLSVL.

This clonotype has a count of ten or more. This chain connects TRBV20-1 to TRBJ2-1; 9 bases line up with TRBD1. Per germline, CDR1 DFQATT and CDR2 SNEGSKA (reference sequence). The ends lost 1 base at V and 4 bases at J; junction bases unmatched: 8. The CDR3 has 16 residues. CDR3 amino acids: CSARVSTGGSYNEQFF. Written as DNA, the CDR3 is TGCAGTGCTAGAGTCTCGACAGGGGGATCATACAATGAGCAGTTCTTC.

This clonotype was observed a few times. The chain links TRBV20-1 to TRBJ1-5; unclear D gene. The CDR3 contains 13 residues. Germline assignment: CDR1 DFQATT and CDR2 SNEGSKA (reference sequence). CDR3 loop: CSATVRSNQPQHF. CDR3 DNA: TGCAGCGCCACGGTCAGGAGCAATCAGCCCCAGCATTTT.

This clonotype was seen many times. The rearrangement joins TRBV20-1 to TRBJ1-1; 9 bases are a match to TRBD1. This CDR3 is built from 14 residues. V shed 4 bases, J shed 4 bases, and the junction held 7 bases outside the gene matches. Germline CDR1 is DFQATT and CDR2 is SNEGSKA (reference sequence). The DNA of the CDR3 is TGCAGTGCTAACGACGGACAGGGGATCACTGAAGCTTTCTTT. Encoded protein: CSANDGQGITEAFF.

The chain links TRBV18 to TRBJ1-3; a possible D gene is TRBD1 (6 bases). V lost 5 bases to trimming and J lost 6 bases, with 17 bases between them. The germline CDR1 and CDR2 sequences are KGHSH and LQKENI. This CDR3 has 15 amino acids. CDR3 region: CASSWTDGPQNTIYF. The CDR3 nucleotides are TGTGCCAGCTCATGGACAGATGGTCCCCAAAACACCATATATTTT.

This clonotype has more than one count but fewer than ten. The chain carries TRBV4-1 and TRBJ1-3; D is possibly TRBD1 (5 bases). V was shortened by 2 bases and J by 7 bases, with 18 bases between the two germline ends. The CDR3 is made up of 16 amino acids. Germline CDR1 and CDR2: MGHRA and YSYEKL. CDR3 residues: CASSQQGTRLANTIYF. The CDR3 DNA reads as TGCGCCAGCAGCCAACAAGGGACCCGTCTCGCGAACACCATATATTTT.